This TCR beta chain was sequenced for a study of CD8 T cells in ankylosing spondylitis. Study findings and constraints: Among TCR beta sequences, a motif of several highly homologous variants appeared characteristic of ankylosing spondylitis blood.

This clonotype was detected only a few times. The antigen remains undetermined. Germline assignment: CDR1 SEHNR and CDR2 FQNEAQ (reference sequence). The CDR3 loop spans 12 amino acids. V was shortened by 4 bases and J by 3 bases, with 7 bases between the two germline ends. Libraries for TCR beta were made by quantitative 5'-RACE with molecular barcodes. One entry per CDR3 protein results from TCRdb running MiXCR on the 5' RACE reads. The table has fewer than 450,000 distinct CDR3 sequences, about 15% seen once. This receptor was identified in a male donor with ankylosing spondylitis. Input material: blood, either unsorted or a sorted T cell fraction (not recorded which). The chain links TRBV7-9 to TRBJ2-7; no reliable D call. The CDR3 sequence is CASSSALYEQYF. The CDR3 DNA reads TGTGCCAGCAGCTCAGCCCTCTACGAGCAGTACTTC.